These 9 T cell receptor beta chains originate from one sample sequenced in a study of monozygotic twins with inflammatory bowel disease. One entry per CDR3 protein, without DNA, is what TCRdb gives after re-calling the 5' RACE reads. Its listing shows under 350,000 distinct CDR3 sequences. The sequencing sample was made of blood. These TCRs come from a human donor with ulcerative colitis or Crohn's disease, or a healthy co-twin of an affected twin (not recorded which).

The chain recombines TRBV6-6 with TRBJ2-1. CDR3 length: 11 residues. Per the germline V gene, CDR1 is MNHNY and CDR2 is SVGAGI (reference sequence). CDR3 sequence: CASRISWEQFF.

The chain is built from TRBV12-3 or TRBV12-4 and TRBJ1-5; checking the TCRdb D call of TRBD1 is not possible without DNA. The CDR3 spans 16 residues. The CDR3 loop reads CASSSRQGASHQPQHF.

The chain carries TRBV20-1 and TRBJ2-7; TCRdb indicates TRBD2, and absent DNA this call remains unverified. The CDR3 spans 15 residues. CDR1 and CDR2 from the germline V gene are DFQATT and SNEGSKA (reference sequence). The CDR3 spells CSARSPGESPYEQYF.

This chain uses TRBV5-4 with TRBJ2-1; TCRdb outputs TRBD2, but without DNA this stays unchecked. The CDR3 length is 19 residues. Germline lookup yields CDR1 SGHNT and CDR2 YYREEE (reference sequence). The CDR3 loop reads CASSFLAGGLIGSYNEQFF.

This sequence joins TRBV7-3 and TRBJ2-1. CDR1 is SGHTA and CDR2 is FQGTGA in the germline V gene. This CDR3 spans 16 amino acids. CDR3 region: CASSPSVTLSYNEQFF. Full variable domain (remainder filled in from reference TRBV7-3 and TRBJ2-1): GAGVSQTPSNKVTEKGKYVELRCDPISGHTALYWYRQSLGQGPEFLIYFQGTGAADDSGLPNDRFFAVRPEGSVSTLKIQRTERGDSAVYLCASSPSVTLSYNEQFFGPGTRLTVL.

The genes are TRBV7-9 and TRBJ2-1; TCRdb selects TRBD2, and the lack of DNA leaves this call unchecked. The CDR3 is 17 residues long. Germline CDR1 SEHNR, CDR2 FQNEAQ (reference sequence). The CDR3 region is CASSGGKTSGGSDEQFF.

V and J are TRBV7-9 and TRBJ1-6; TCRdb names TRBD1, which stays unverified in the absence of DNA. The CDR3 contains 15 residues. The germline gives CDR1 SEHNR, CDR2 FQNEAQ (reference sequence). The CDR3 protein is CASTPRGDFNSPLHF.

The rearrangement uses TRBV7-9 and TRBJ1-2; as DNA is missing, the TRBD1 call by TCRdb cannot be tested. Germline V gene sequence: CDR1 SEHNR, CDR2 FQNEAQ (reference sequence). This CDR3 region has 13 residues. The CDR3 is CASSSTGYGGYTF.

The chain has TRBV24-1 and TRBJ1-1. The CDR3 has 13 residues. Germline V gives CDR1 KGHDR, CDR2 SFDVKD. CDR3 residues: CATSDFANTEAFF.